This TCR beta chain was profiled in a study of blood T cell repertoires in COVID-19. In the study overall: The samples span acute and convalescent COVID-19 from the United States, Italy and Spain.

Germline V gene data show CDR1 as SGHRS and CDR2 as YFSETQ. V was cut by 2 bases and J by 8 bases, with 13 bases left in between. The CDR3 is 14 amino acids. The study assigned cohorts using participant-reported clinical history. The assay was immunoSEQ multiplex PCR, and TCRdb's table has in-frame clones only and misses some. Found here are a few hundred thousand clones, 75% to 90% of them singletons; the top ten hold about a tenth. The J gene is TRBJ1-4, the V gene TRBV5-1; the D gene is possibly TRBD1 (5 bases). The sequenced sample was PBMCs or T cells enriched from blood (not recorded which). This sequence originates from a man aged 35 to 55 who had recovered from COVID-19. CDR3 sequence: CASSFGGEGEKLFF. The DNA for the CDR3 is TGCGCCAGCAGCTTCGGGGGTGAGGGAGAAAAACTGTTTTTT.